Only a few counts were recorded for the clone carrying this T cell receptor beta chain. Sequencing used immunoSEQ multiplex PCR; TCRdb keeps in-frame clones, though not all of them. The table records 440,000 or so clones, around 89% of them present only once. The source of the sample is a study of blood T cell repertoires in COVID-19. The CDR3 length is 17 residues. V gave up 4 bases and J gave up 3 bases; unmatched junction bases: 13. Germline assignment: CDR1 LGHNA and CDR2 YSLEER. The rearrangement uses TRBV4-3 and TRBJ1-2; 8 nucleotides align to TRBD1. This clonotype originated in a woman aged 40 to 55 with COVID-19, enrolled during active disease. The sample taken for sequencing was peripheral blood. CDR3 sequence: CASSLRLGQAGDYGYTF. The CDR3 nucleotides are TGCGCCAGCAGCCTAAGACTGGGACAGGCGGGGGACTATGGCTACACCTTC.